Described below is a single T cell receptor (beta chain) sequence and its context. The source of the sample is a study of blood T cell repertoires in COVID-19. On the study more broadly: COVID-19 samples collected from the United States, Italy and Spain covered acute and convalescent phases. The cDNA or gDNA used as material had been derived from T cells, B-cell-depleted T cells, or PBMCs.

Per the original methods: Researchers report that nucleated cell counts were estimated from reference gene primer amplification. The method was immunoSEQ multiplex PCR; TCRdb's version includes in-frame clones alone and lacks a portion of them. That table supplies the V and J calls and clone size; D and trimming were determined from the DNA. Here the sample spans around 310,000 clones, roughly 88% being singletons. CDR3 size: 16 residues. V lost 4 bases to trimming and J lost 7 bases; unmatched junction nucleotides: 7. Germline V gene sequence: CDR1 SGHTA, CDR2 FQGTGA. The sequencing sample was made of peripheral blood. The J gene is TRBJ2-1, the V gene TRBV7-3; 13 nucleotides align to TRBD2. The clonotype comes from a woman between 45 and 60 years old with active or convalescent COVID-19. CDR3 sequence: CASSSTRTSGRNEQFF. CDR3 nucleotides: TGTGCCAGCAGCTCCACCCGGACTAGCGGGAGAAATGAGCAGTTCTTC.